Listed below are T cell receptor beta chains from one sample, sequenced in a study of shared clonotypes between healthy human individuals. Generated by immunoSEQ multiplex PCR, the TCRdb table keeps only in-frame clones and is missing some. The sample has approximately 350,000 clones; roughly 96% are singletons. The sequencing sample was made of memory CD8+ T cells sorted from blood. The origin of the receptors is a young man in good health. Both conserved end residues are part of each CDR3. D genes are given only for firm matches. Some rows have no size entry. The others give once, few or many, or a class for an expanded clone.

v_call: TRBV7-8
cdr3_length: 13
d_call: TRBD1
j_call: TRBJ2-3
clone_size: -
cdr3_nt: TGTGCCAGCAGGACAGGGAGCACAGATACGCAGTATTTT
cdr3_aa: CASRTGSTDTQYF

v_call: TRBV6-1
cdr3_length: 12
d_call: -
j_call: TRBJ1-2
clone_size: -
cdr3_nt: TGTGCCAGCGTGGAGAGTAACTATGGCTACACCTTC
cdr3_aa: CASVESNYGYTF

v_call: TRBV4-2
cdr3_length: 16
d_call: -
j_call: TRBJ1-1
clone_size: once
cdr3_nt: TGTGCCAGCAGCCAAGGTTTCGGCCTAACGAACACTGAAGCTTTCTTT
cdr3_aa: CASSQGFGLTNTEAFF

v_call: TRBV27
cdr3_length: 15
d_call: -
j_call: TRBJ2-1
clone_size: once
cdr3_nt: TGTGCCAGCAGGGCGTCGGGCGCAGGTACGAATGAGCAGTTCTTC
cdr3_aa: CASRASGAGTNEQFF

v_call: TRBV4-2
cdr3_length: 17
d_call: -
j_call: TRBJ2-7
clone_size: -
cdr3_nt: TGTGCCAGCAGCCAAGGGACAGGGAGGGCACGGGCCTACGAGCAGTACTTC
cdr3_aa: CASSQGTGRARAYEQYF

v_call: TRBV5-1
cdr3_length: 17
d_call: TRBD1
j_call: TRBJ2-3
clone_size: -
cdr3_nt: TGCGCCAGCAGCTTTGTCCCGGGACAGGGGGCGGCAGATACGCAGTATTTT
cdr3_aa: CASSFVPGQGAADTQYF

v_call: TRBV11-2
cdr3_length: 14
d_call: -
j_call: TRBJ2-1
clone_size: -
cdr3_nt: TGTGCCAGCAGCTTAGGGACCAAGGTGAATGAGCAGTTCTTC
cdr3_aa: CASSLGTKVNEQFF

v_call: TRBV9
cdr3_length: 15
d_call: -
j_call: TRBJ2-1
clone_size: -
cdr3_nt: TGTGCCAGCAGCGTAGGCGCTGATTCCCAAAGTGAGCAGTTCTTC
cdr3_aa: CASSVGADSQSEQFF

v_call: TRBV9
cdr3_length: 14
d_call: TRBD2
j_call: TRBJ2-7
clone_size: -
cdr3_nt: TGTGCCAGCAGCCAGACTAGCGACTCCTACGAGCAGTACTTC
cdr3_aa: CASSQTSDSYEQYF

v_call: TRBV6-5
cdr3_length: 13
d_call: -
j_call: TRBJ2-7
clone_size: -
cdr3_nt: TGTGCCAGCAGTTCGGTTCAGGGATACGAGCAGTACTTC
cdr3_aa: CASSSVQGYEQYF

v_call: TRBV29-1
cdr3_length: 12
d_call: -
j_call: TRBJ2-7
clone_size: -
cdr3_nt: TGCAGCGTTGAAGATCGAGGCTACGAGCAGTACTTC
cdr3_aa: CSVEDRGYEQYF

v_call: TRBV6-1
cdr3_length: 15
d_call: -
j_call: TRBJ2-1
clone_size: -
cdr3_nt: TGTGCCAGCAGTGCCCAGGGATTGATATACAATGAGCAGTTCTTC
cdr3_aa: CASSAQGLIYNEQFF

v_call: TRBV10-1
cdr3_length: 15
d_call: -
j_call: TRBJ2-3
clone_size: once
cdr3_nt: TGCGCCAGCAGTGACTACGATGGGGGCGCAGATACGCAGTATTTT
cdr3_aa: CASSDYDGGADTQYF

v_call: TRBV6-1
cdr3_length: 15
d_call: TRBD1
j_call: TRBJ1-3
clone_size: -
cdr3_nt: TGTGCCAGCATAGTTGACAGGGGAGGCGGAAACACCATATATTTT
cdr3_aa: CASIVDRGGGNTIYF

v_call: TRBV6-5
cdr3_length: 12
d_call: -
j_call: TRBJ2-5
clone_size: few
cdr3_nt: TGTGCCAGCAGTTACTCCAGGGAGACCCAGTACTTC
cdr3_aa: CASSYSRETQYF

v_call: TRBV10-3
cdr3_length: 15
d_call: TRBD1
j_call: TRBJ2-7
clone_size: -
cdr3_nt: TGTGCCATCAGTGCCGACAGGGTTAGCTCCTACGAGCAGTACTTC
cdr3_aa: CAISADRVSSYEQYF

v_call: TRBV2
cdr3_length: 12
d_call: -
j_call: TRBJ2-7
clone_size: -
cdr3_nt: TGTGCCAGCAGTGGAGAGCCCTACGAGCAGTACTTC
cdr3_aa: CASSGEPYEQYF

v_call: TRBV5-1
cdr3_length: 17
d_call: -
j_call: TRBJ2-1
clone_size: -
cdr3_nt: TGCGCCAGCAGCTCCGAAGGGGGGGGAGGGAGCTACAATGAGCAGTTCTTC
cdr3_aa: CASSSEGGGGSYNEQFF

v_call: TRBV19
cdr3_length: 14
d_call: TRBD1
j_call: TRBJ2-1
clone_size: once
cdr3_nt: TGTGCCAGTAGTACCGGGACAGGCTGGAATGAGCAGTTCTTC
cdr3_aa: CASSTGTGWNEQFF

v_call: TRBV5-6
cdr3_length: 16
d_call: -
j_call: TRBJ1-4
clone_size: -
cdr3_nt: TGTGCCAGCAGCCAAATCCGTGCGCTGGGGGGAGAAAAACTGTTTTTT
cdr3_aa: CASSQIRALGGEKLFF

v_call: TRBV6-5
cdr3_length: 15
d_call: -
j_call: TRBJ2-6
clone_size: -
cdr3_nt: TGTGCCAGCAGTTTAGGTGACCCTGGGGCCAACGTCCTGACTTTC
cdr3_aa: CASSLGDPGANVLTF

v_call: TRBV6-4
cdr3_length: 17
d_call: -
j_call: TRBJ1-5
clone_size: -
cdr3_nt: TGTGCCAGCAGTGACTCGGAGAGGGGAATTACCAATCAGCCCCAGCATTTT
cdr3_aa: CASSDSERGITNQPQHF

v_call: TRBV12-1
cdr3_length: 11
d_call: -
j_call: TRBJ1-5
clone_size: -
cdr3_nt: TGTGCCAGCATCTCGACTCAGCCCCAGCATTTT
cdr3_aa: CASISTQPQHF

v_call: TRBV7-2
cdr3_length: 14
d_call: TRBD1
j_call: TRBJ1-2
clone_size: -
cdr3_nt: TGTGCCAGCAGCTTAGGCGGGACAGCCTATGGCTACACCTTC
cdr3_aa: CASSLGGTAYGYTF

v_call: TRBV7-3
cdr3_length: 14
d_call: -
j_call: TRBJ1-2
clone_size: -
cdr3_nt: TGTGCCAGCAGCTTAAGCGCAGGGAACTATGGCTACACCTTC
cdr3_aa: CASSLSAGNYGYTF

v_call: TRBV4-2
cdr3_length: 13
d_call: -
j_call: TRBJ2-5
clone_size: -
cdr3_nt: TGTGCCAGCAGCCAAGTTTATGAAGAGACCCAGTACTTC
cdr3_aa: CASSQVYEETQYF

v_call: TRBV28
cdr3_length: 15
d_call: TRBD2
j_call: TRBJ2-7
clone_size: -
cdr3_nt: TGTGCCAGCAGTGGGGGGAGGGCGGCGATCTACGAGCAGTACTTC
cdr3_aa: CASSGGRAAIYEQYF

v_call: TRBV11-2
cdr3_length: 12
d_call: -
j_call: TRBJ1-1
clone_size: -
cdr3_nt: TGTGCCAGCAGCTTAAAAGTATCTGAAGCTTTCTTT
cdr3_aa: CASSLKVSEAFF

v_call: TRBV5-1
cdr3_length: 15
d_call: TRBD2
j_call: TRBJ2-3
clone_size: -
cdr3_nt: TGCGCCAGCAGCTCTAGCGGGAGCGGAACAGATACGCAGTATTTT
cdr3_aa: CASSSSGSGTDTQYF

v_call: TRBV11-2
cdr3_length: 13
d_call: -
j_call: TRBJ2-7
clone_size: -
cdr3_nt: TGTGCCAGCAGCTTCGCGGCTTCCTACGAGCAGTACTTC
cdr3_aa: CASSFAASYEQYF

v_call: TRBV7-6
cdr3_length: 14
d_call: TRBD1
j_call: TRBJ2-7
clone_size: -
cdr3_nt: TGTGCCAGCAGCTTAGGGCCAGGGGGCTACGAGCAGTACTTC
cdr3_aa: CASSLGPGGYEQYF

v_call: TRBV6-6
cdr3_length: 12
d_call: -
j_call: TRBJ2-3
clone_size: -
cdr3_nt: TGTGCCAGCAGTTACTCGCGGGATACGCAGTATTTT
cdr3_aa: CASSYSRDTQYF

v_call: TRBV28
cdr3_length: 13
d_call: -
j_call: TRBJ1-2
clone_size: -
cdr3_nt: TGTGCCAGCAGTTTAAGGGGTGACTATGGCTACACCTTC
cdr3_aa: CASSLRGDYGYTF

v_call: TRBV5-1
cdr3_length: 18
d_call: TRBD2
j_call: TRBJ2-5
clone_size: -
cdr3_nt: TGCGCCAGCAGCTTGGCGAGACTAGCGGGAATAACTCAAGAGACCCAGTACTTC
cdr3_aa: CASSLARLAGITQETQYF

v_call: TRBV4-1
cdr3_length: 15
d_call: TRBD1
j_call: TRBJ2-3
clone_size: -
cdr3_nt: TGCGCCAGCCTGGGGACAGAAGTTAGCACAGATACGCAGTATTTT
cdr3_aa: CASLGTEVSTDTQYF

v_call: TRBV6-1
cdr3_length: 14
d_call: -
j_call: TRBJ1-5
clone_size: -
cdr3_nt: TGTGCCAGCAGACCCGGACACCGCAATCAGCCCCAGCATTTT
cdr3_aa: CASRPGHRNQPQHF

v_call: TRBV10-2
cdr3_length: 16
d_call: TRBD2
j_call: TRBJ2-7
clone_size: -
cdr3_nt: TGCGCCAGCAGTGACCCGAGGGCGGGAGGGCCCTACGAGCAGTACTTC
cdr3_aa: CASSDPRAGGPYEQYF

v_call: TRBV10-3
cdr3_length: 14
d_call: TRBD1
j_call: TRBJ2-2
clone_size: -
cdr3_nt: TGTGCCATCTGGACAGGGTCGAACACCGGGGAGCTGTTTTTT
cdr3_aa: CAIWTGSNTGELFF

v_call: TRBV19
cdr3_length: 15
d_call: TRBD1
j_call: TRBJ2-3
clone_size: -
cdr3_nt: TGTGCCAGTAGTGACCCGGGACAGGGGGCGGATACGCAGTATTTT
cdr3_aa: CASSDPGQGADTQYF

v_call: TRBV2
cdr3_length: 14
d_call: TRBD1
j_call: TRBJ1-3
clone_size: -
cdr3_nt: TGTGCCAGCAGTTTACAGGGGGCGTTGGACACCATATATTTT
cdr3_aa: CASSLQGALDTIYF

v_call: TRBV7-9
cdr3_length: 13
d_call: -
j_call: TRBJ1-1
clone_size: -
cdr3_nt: TGTGCCAGCAGCTTAAGGGGGGGCGCTGAAGCTTTCTTT
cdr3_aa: CASSLRGGAEAFF

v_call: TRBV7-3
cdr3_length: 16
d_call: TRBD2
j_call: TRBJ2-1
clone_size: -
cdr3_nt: TGTGCCAGCAGCTTAACTAGCGGGGGTTCCTACAATGAGCAGTTCTTC
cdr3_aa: CASSLTSGGSYNEQFF

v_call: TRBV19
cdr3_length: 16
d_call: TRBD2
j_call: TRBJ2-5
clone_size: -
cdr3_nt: TGTGCCAGTAGTATGGGGGTAGCGGGAGTCGAAGAGACCCAGTACTTC
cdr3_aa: CASSMGVAGVEETQYF

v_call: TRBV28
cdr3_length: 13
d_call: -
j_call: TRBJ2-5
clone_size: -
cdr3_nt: TGTGCCAGCAGGCGCGACAGCCAAGAGACCCAGTACTTC
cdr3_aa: CASRRDSQETQYF

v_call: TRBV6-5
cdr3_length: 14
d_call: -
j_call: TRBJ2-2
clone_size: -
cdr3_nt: TGTGCCAGCAGTTACCCAGGGAGCACCGGGGAGCTGTTTTTT
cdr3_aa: CASSYPGSTGELFF

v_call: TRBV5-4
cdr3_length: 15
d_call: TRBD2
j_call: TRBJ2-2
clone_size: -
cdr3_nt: TGCGCCAGCAGCTTGGCAGCGGGAGGCACCGGGGAGCTGTTTTTT
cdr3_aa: CASSLAAGGTGELFF

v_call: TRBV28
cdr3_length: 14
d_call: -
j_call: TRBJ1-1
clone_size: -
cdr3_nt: TGTGCCAGCATATCGGGGTCCCTCTACACTGAAGCTTTCTTT
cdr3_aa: CASISGSLYTEAFF

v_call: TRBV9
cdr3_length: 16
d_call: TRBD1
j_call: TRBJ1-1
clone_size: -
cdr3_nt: TGTGCCAGCAGCGAGGGACAGGGGCGGAGGAACACTGAAGCTTTCTTT
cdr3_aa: CASSEGQGRRNTEAFF

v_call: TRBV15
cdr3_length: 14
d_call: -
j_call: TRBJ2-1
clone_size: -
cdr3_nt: TGTGCCACCAGCAGCCAGCGGACCTACAATGAGCAGTTCTTC
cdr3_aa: CATSSQRTYNEQFF

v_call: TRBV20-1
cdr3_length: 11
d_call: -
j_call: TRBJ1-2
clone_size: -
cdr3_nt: TGCAGTGCTAGTATCGCAGCAGGGCCCACCTTC
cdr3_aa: CSASIAAGPTF

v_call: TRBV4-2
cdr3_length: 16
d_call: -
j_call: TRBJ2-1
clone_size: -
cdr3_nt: TGTGCCAGCAGCCAAGATCAAGCGGGCTCCTACAATGAGCAGTTCTTC
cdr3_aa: CASSQDQAGSYNEQFF

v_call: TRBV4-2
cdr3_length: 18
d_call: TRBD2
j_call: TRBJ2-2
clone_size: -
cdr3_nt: TGTGCCAGCAGCCAGGGGACTAGCGGGAGGATCAACACCGGGGAGCTGTTTTTT
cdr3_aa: CASSQGTSGRINTGELFF

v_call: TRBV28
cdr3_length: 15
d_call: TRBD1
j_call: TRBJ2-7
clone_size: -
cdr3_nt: TGTCTTTCATTGGGACAGGGAAGCGGATCCTACGAGCAGTACTTC
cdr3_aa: CLSLGQGSGSYEQYF

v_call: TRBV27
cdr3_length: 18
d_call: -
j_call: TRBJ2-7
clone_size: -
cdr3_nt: TGTGCCAGCAGTTTATCGATAAGAGGCCAGACTGGCTCCTACGAGCAGTACTTC
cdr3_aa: CASSLSIRGQTGSYEQYF